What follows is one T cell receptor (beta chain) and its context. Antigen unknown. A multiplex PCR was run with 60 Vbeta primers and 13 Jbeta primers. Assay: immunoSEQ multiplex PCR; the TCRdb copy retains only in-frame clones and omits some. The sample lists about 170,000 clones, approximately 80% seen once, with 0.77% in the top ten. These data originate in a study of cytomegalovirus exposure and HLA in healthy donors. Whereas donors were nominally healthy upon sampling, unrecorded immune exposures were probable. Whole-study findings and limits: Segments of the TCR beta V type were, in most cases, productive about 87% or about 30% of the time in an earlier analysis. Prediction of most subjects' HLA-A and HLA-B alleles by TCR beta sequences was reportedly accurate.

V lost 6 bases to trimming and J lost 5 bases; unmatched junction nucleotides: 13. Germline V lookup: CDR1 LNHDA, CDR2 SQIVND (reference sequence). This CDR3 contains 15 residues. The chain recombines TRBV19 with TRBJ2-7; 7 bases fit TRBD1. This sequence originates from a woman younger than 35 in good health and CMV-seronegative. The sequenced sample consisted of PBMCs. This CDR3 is CASRQRSRQGDEQYF. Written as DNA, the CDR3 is TGTGCCAGTAGACAAAGATCCAGACAGGGAGACGAGCAGTACTTC.